This TCR beta chain comes out of a study of cytomegalovirus exposure and HLA in healthy donors. The sample holds one count of this clone. Its antigen is not identified. PCR involved 60 Vbeta and 13 Jbeta primers. Method: immunoSEQ multiplex PCR; TCRdb's copy keeps in-frame clones and lacks some. The table includes about 93,000 clones, about 78% detected once. Study observations and caveats: Near-uniform donor sequencing depth was presumed by presence/absence analyses. As a later analysis revealed, most CMV-associated TCR beta chains appeared HLA-restricted. Donors belonging to an Asian-associated ancestry cluster reportedly showed fewer N-insertions in productive TCRs than the approximately 640-donor mean, according to what a later analysis found. In a later analysis, HLA-associated beta chains showed higher expansion and lower generation probabilities than comparable chains.

The receptor comes from a woman between 40 and 50 years old in good health and CMV-seronegative. Sequencing was carried out using PBMCs.

This chain's CDR3 is CASSVGEGTEAFF. For the CDR3, the DNA is TGTGCCAGCAGTGTTGGGGAGGGGACTGAAGCTTTCTTT. The chain carries TRBV6-4 and TRBJ1-1, with D maybe TRBD1 (5 bases). V was pared by 4 bases and J by 5 bases, with 11 bases between. Per germline, CDR1 MRHNA and CDR2 SNTAGT. This CDR3 spans 13 amino acids.